This T cell receptor (beta chain) comes out of a study of blood T cell repertoires in COVID-19. Study in general: The cDNA or gDNA used as material had been derived from T cells, B-cell-depleted T cells, or PBMCs.

Germline values: CDR1 MNHNS, CDR2 SASEGT. V shed 2 bases and J shed 3 bases, with 7 bases lying between them. CDR3 length equals 14 residues. Original handling: Reference gene primers were amplified, and this amplification served to estimate nucleated cell counts. Sequencing was performed with immunoSEQ multiplex PCR; in TCRdb, only in-frame clones are kept and a portion is missing. V and J calls and clone size come straight from that table; D and trimming were deduced from the DNA. The sample lists under 300,000 clones, about 84% occurring once. The receptor comes from a man aged 80 or over with acute or convalescent COVID-19. The chain carries TRBV6-1 and TRBJ2-2; D call uncertain. The specimen sequenced was peripheral blood. The CDR3 coding sequence is TGTGCCAGCAGTGAACGCAGGTACACCGGGGAGCTGTTTTTT. Protein sequence: CASSERRYTGELFF.